This is a list of T cell receptor beta chains from one sample in a study of blood T cell repertoires in COVID-19. The data were produced by immunoSEQ multiplex PCR, yet TCRdb's version contains in-frame clones alone and is incomplete. The sample holds under 250,000 clones; 87% are singletons and the top ten take under 4%. What was sequenced was peripheral blood. The source is a man aged 18 to 35 with active or convalescent COVID-19. CDR3s include the opening cysteine and the closing phenylalanine or tryptophan. The order of the fields is D gene, V gene, clone size, J gene, CDR3 DNA, CDR3 protein. D genes are given only for firm matches. Size is omitted from some rows. Given values are once, few, many or a class for expanded clones.

.	TRBV24-1	.	TRBJ2-7	TGTGCCACCAGTGAGGGCAGCTCCTACGAGCAGTACTTC	CATSEGSSYEQYF
.	TRBV20-1	.	TRBJ1-2	TGCAGTGCTAGTGGGTCAGGGGAATTTGGCTACACCTTC	CSASGSGEFGYTF
TRBD1	TRBV7-6	.	TRBJ1-2	TGTGCCAGCAGCCCGGACAGGGTTGGCTACACCTTC	CASSPDRVGYTF
TRBD2	TRBV9	few	TRBJ2-2	TGTGCCAGCAGCGCCGGGACTATCGGGGAGCTGTTTTTT	CASSAGTIGELFF
.	TRBV4-3	.	TRBJ2-1	TGCGCCAGCAGCCAAGATCCCTGGGCAGAAGTAAATGAGCAGTTCTTC	CASSQDPWAEVNEQFF
.	TRBV2	.	TRBJ1-2	TGTGCCAGCGAGCAGGACTATGGCTACACCTTC	CASEQDYGYTF
.	TRBV28	.	TRBJ2-7	TGTGCCAGCAGTTTTAGACTTCCCTCCTACGAGCAGTACTTC	CASSFRLPSYEQYF
.	TRBV6-5	once	TRBJ1-2	TGTGCCAGCAATAAGCCAGCTACAGGGATCAGTGGCTACACCTTC	CASNKPATGISGYTF
.	TRBV7-2	.	TRBJ1-1	TGTGCCAGCAGCTTAGCGCGAGGCGCCATGAACACTGAAGCTTTCTTT	CASSLARGAMNTEAFF
TRBD2	TRBV7-3	once	TRBJ2-1	TGTGCCAGCAGCCCACAGTGGGGGGGGCAGTTCTTC	CASSPQWGGQFF
.	TRBV6-5	once	TRBJ1-5	TGTGCCAGCCGGCAGGGTGTAAATCAGCCCCAGCATTTT	CASRQGVNQPQHF
TRBD2	TRBV4-1	.	TRBJ2-7	TGCGCCAGCAGCCAAGAAGGTAGCGGGGGGGGTACGCAGTACTTC	CASSQEGSGGGTQYF
TRBD1	TRBV7-9	few	TRBJ1-6	TGTGCCAGCACCCCCTTGGGGACAGGGGGTTCACCCCTCCACTTT	CASTPLGTGGSPLHF
.	TRBV29-1	.	TRBJ2-1	TGCAGCGTTGCGGCGGGACCATACAATGAGCAGTTCTTC	CSVAAGPYNEQFF
.	TRBV19	.	TRBJ2-7	TGTGCCAGTAGTAAGACAGTCCGAGACTACGAGCAGTACTTC	CASSKTVRDYEQYF
TRBD2	TRBV4-1	.	TRBJ2-2	TGCGCCAGCAGCCAATTACCGGGACTAGCGGGAGGTCAGGCCGGGGAGCTGTTTTTT	CASSQLPGLAGGQAGELFF
TRBD1	TRBV28	.	TRBJ1-2	TGTGCCAGCAGTACTCGGGACAGTACTAACTATGGCTACACCTTC	CASSTRDSTNYGYTF
TRBD2	TRBV19	.	TRBJ2-1	TGTGCCAGTAGTATTCGGCGGGAGGGCCAATATGAGCAGTTCTTC	CASSIRREGQYEQFF